This is a list of T cell receptor beta chains from one sample in a study of blood T cell repertoires in COVID-19. TCRdb's copy holds only in-frame clones and misses some; the assay was immunoSEQ multiplex PCR. The repertoire consists of about 96,000 clones, with roughly 84% occurring once and the leading ten covering 17%. Sample: peripheral blood. These receptors came from a woman aged 60-75 years with acute or convalescent COVID-19. The CDR3 runs from the conserved cysteine through the conserved F or W.

TRBV9,TRBJ1-6,CASSGTGASSPLHF
TRBV6-5,TRBJ1-6,CAHREGATPLHF
TRBV6-5,TRBJ1-1,CASHRDRAVAFF
TRBV4-1,TRBJ2-2,CASSSREKGTGELFF
TRBV10-3,TRBJ1-5,CAISSDRGDQPQHF
TRBV19,TRBJ2-7,CASSIGEVYEQYF
TRBV18,TRBJ2-7,CASSPPGTGRKYEQYF
TRBV29-1,TRBJ1-5,CSVVAGTGNQPQHF
TRBV4-1,TRBJ1-4,CASSQYRGNEKLFF
TRBV2,TRBJ1-2,CASNEGNYGYTF
TRBV5-6,TRBJ1-3,CASSLTGSNTIYF
TRBV30,TRBJ2-5,CASGGQETQYF
TRBV6-5,TRBJ2-5,CASRPRTGGQETQYF
TRBV6-2/TRBV6-3,TRBJ2-2,CASSYGTGGPDTGELFF
TRBV30,TRBJ2-2,CAWSVSGTGELFF
TRBV5-1,TRBJ1-1,CASTHEQARNTEAFF
TRBV19,TRBJ2-7,CASSIGREVRNEQYF
TRBV5-1,TRBJ2-7,CASSLGQGFSEQYF
TRBV7-7,TRBJ2-5,CASSPGTGSQETQYF
TRBV30,TRBJ1-6,CAWSVGGGNSPLHF
TRBV4-3,TRBJ1-2,CASSQVGQGASYGYTF
TRBV7-9,TRBJ1-1,CASSLRENTEAFF
TRBV6-2/TRBV6-3,TRBJ2-7,CASSYPSYEQYF
TRBV9,TRBJ1-6,CASSLGQLNSPLHF
TRBV9,TRBJ2-7,CASSVVTGSEQYF
TRBV7-8,TRBJ1-1,CASSRGTGNTEAFF
TRBV5-4,TRBJ1-5,CASSRTGSNQPQHF
TRBV10-2,TRBJ1-1,CASSERGSSVNTEAFF
TRBV9,TRBJ1-1,CASSPAGGRPFF
TRBV5-1,TRBJ1-1,CASSLGTENTEAFF
TRBV2,TRBJ1-5,CASSEEGTPNQPQHF
TRBV7-6,TRBJ2-2,CASSLAQDTGELFF
TRBV28,TRBJ2-3,CASSSWDRGSTDTQYF
TRBV7-2,TRBJ2-2,CASSLSGTDVRELFF
TRBV10-1,TRBJ1-1,CASSDQNTEAFF
TRBV7-3,TRBJ2-3,CASSLTGPDTQYF
TRBV5-1,TRBJ1-5,CASSPQGVEGNQPQHF
TRBV18,TRBJ1-6,CASSPTPGQTSPLHF
TRBV6-1,TRBJ2-1,CASTPGQGAYEQFF
TRBV7-2,TRBJ1-5,CASSSMISNQPQHF
TRBV6-5,TRBJ1-2,CASASVAYGYTF
TRBV29-1,TRBJ1-1,CSGGFGVVNTEAFF
TRBV7-2,TRBJ1-2,CASSWGGTSGYTF
TRBV7-9,TRBJ1-2,CASSLASGATGYGYTF
TRBV19,TRBJ2-7,CASSNPSGSSYEQYF
TRBV19,TRBJ2-2,CASSQPAVNTGELFF
TRBV5-1,TRBJ2-5,CASSTGYRGRETQYF
TRBV29-1,TRBJ2-5,CRGEGGRGHGETQYF
TRBV7-8,TRBJ2-7,CASSEGPHEEGARPYEQYF
TRBV5-6,TRBJ2-3,CASSPGLREGTDTQYF
TRBV3-1/TRBV3-2,TRBJ2-5,CASSQGSGLAETQYF
TRBV4-3,TRBJ2-3,CASSQDPKRGSDTQYF
TRBV12-3/TRBV12-4,TRBJ1-1,CASSLREGTEAFF
TRBV30,TRBJ1-6,CAWSVTGIGNSPLHF
TRBV3-1/TRBV3-2,TRBJ2-1,CASSQIRDSNEQFF
TRBV6-5,TRBJ1-3,CASFLHSGNTIYF
TRBV11-2,TRBJ1-5,CASSWTGGGQPQHF
TRBV4-1,TRBJ2-5,CASSQVGLAGEETQYF
TRBV5-5,TRBJ1-5,CASSQGGGGSQPQHF
TRBV5-5,TRBJ1-2,CASSLEQGYGYTF